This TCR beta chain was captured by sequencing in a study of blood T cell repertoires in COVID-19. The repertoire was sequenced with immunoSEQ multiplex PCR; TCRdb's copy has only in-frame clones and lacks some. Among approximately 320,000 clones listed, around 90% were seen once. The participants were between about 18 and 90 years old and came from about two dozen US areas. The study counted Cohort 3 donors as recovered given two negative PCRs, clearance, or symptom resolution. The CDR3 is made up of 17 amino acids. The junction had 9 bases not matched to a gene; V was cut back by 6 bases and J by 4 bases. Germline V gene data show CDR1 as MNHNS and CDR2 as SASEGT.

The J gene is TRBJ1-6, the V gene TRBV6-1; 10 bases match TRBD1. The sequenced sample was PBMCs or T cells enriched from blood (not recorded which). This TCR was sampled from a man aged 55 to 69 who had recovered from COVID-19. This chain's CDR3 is CASRESGTGAYNSPLHF. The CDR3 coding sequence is TGTGCCAGCAGAGAATCCGGGACAGGGGCTTATAATTCACCCCTCCACTTT.